These 16 T cell receptor beta chains originate from one sample sequenced in a study of cytomegalovirus exposure and HLA in healthy donors. PCR involved 60 Vbeta and 13 Jbeta primers. TCRdb's table, derived via immunoSEQ multiplex PCR, lists solely in-frame clones and lacks some. Of around 140,000 clones detected, about 82% appear once; the ten largest clones hold around 1.8%. The source material was PBMCs. The receptors derive from a female donor in good health and CMV-seropositive.

The CDR3 sequence: CASSLTGTVTDTQYF. The CDR3 region has the DNA TGTGCCAGCTCACTTACCGGGACAGTCACAGATACGCAGTATTTT. This chain uses TRBV18 with TRBJ2-3; TRBD1 matches at 7 bases. With 4 bases clipped from V and 2 bases from J, the junction kept 6 bases outside the gene matches. CDR3 length equals 15 residues. The germline V gene has CDR1 KGHSH and CDR2 LQKENI.

The J gene is TRBJ2-7, the V gene TRBV27; 7 bases match TRBD1. CDR1 is MNHEY and CDR2 is SMNVEV in the germline V gene (reference sequence). Trimming took 6 bases from V and 4 from J; bases not matched to a gene: 9. The CDR3 spans 14 residues. The chain's CDR3 is CASSLDRVGYEQYF. CDR3 nucleotide sequence: TGTGCCAGCAGCCTCGACAGGGTCGGGTACGAGCAGTACTTC.

J is TRBJ1-2 and V is TRBV19; 7 nucleotides align to TRBD1. This CDR3 contains 13 residues. CDR1 is LNHDA and CDR2 is SQIVND in the germline V gene (reference sequence). Germline trimming cut 3 bases from V and 7 bases from J; bases unmatched to any gene: 5. CDR3 sequence: CASSMEGAIGYTF. The CDR3 nucleotides are TGTGCCAGTAGTATGGAGGGGGCGATTGGCTACACCTTC.

The chain uses TRBV5-1 and TRBJ1-1; D might be TRBD1 (5 bases). The V gene lost 0 bases and the J gene lost 4 bases, with 10 bases spanning the gap. The CDR3 spans 14 residues. Germline V gene sequence: CDR1 SGHRS, CDR2 YFSETQ. In DNA, the CDR3 is TGCGCCAGCAGCTTGGTCCCAGGGTCCACTGAAGCTTTCTTT. As protein: CASSLVPGSTEAFF. The full variable domain, its missing parts supplied by reference TRBV5-1 and TRBJ1-1, is KAGVTQTPRYLIKTRGQQVTLSCSPISGHRSVSWYQQTPGQGLQFLFEYFSETQRNKGNFPGRFSGRQFSNSRSEMNVSTLELGDSALYLCASSLVPGSTEAFFGQGTRLTVV.

J is TRBJ1-1 and V is TRBV5-7; 7 bases match TRBD1. TRBV5-7 is designated an ORF whose function remains uncertain. J lost 1 base, V lost 0 bases, and 6 bases had no gene match. CDR3 length equals 16 residues. The CDR3 spells CASSLARGQENTEAFF. CDR3 coding DNA: TGTGCCAGCAGCTTGGCCCGCGGACAGGAGAACACTGAAGCTTTCTTT.

The rearrangement joins TRBV7-9 to TRBJ1-2, with D possibly TRBD1 on 5 matching bases. Trimming removed 2 bases at V and 3 bases at J, with 7 bases between. This CDR3 has 13 residues. CDR1 is SEHNR and CDR2 is FQNEAQ in the germline V gene (reference sequence). The CDR3 sequence: CASSLLGDYGYTF. CDR3 in DNA: TGTGCCAGCAGCTTATTAGGGGACTATGGCTACACCTTC.

The chain joins TRBV28 to TRBJ1-1, with 9 bases lining up with TRBD1. V lost 4 bases, J lost 5 bases, and 8 bases stayed unmatched. This CDR3 spans 15 amino acids. Germline-derived CDR1 and CDR2 are MDHEN and SYDVKM. As DNA, the CDR3 is TGTGCCAGCAGTTCGGAGGGGACAGGGAGAACTGAAGCTTTCTTT. Its protein is CASSSEGTGRTEAFF. Based on the CDR3 plus reference TRBV28 and TRBJ1-1, the full variable domain is DVKVTQSSRYLVKRTGEKVFLECVQDMDHENMFWYRQDPGLGLRLIYFSYDVKMKEKGDIPEGYSVSREKKERFSLILESASTNQTSMYLCASSSEGTGRTEAFFGQGTRLTVV.

This clone was seen once. The chain links TRBV5-1 to TRBJ1-3; no definite D call. Trimming pared 3 bases from V and 0 bases from J, leaving 7 bases between. CDR1 is SGHRS, CDR2 YFSETQ, per germline. The CDR3 spans 14 residues. DNA of the CDR3: TGCGCCAGCAGCTACGGAGTCTCTGGAAACACCATATATTTT. The encoded protein is CASSYGVSGNTIYF.

The chain combines TRBV20-1 with TRBJ2-7, with no clear D. The CDR3 extends over 11 amino acids. From germline, CDR1 is DFQATT and CDR2 SNEGSKA (reference sequence). V shed 1 base and J shed 7 bases, with 8 bases lying between them. CDR3 in DNA: TGCAGTGCTAGAGTTTACCAGGAGCAGTACTTC. Translating it yields CSARVYQEQYF.

There are a few counts of this clone. The chain uses TRBV19 and TRBJ2-7, with 10 bases that match TRBD2. The germline CDR1 and CDR2 sequences are LNHDA and SQIVND (reference sequence). The CDR3 is 17 residues long. Trimming removed 2 bases from V and 4 bases from J; junction bases left unmatched: 11. CDR3: CASSISRLAGTFYEQYF. Here the CDR3 DNA reads TGTGCCAGTAGTATATCAAGACTAGCGGGTACCTTTTACGAGCAGTACTTC.

CDR3 DNA sequence: TGTGCCAGCAGCCCCGGATCGGGAAATCAGCCCCAGCATTTT. This codes for CASSPGSGNQPQHF. V and J are TRBV7-8 and TRBJ1-5; D remains ambiguous. Trimming removed 5 bases from V and 4 bases from J, with 12 bases in between. Per the germline V gene, CDR1 is SGHVS and CDR2 is FQNEAQ. CDR3 length: 14 amino acids. Variable domain in full (rest from reference TRBV7-8 and TRBJ1-5): GAGVSQSPRYKVAKRGQDVALRCDPISGHVSLFWYQQALGQGPEFLTYFQNEAQLDKSGLPSDRFFAERPEGSVSTLKIQRTQQEDSAVYLCASSPGSGNQPQHFGDGTRLSIL.

V is TRBV6-1 and J is TRBJ2-7; no clear D. V was shortened by 2 bases and J by 2 bases, with 10 bases between the two germline ends. Germline V lookup: CDR1 MNHNS, CDR2 SASEGT. There are 14 residues in the CDR3. The CDR3 loop is CASSEHGSTYEQYF. As DNA, the CDR3 is TGTGCCAGCAGTGAACACGGGTCCACCTACGAGCAGTACTTC.

The chain is built from TRBV4-2 and TRBJ1-1; 9 bases fit TRBD1. Germline loops: CDR1 LGHNA, CDR2 YNFKEQ. Unmatched junction bases numbered 7, after V lost 4 bases and J lost 7 bases. The CDR3 loop spans 14 amino acids. The CDR3 nucleotides read TGTGCCAGCAGCCGAGGAGGACAGGGGCGTGAAGCTTTCTTT. It codes for CASSRGGQGREAFF.

The chain has TRBV7-3 and TRBJ2-1; the match to TRBD2 covers 10 bases. V shed 5 bases, J shed 2 bases, and the junction held 9 bases outside the gene matches. This CDR3 is built from 17 residues. CDR1 SGHTA and CDR2 FQGTGA come from the germline V gene. CDR3 residues: CASSLGATSGAYNEQFF. CDR3 in DNA: TGTGCCAGCAGCCTAGGGGCTACTAGCGGGGCCTACAATGAGCAGTTCTTC.

The rearrangement uses TRBV10-2 and TRBJ2-7; 10 bases are shared with TRBD2. The CDR3 sequence is 16 residues long. The J segment lost 4 bases and the V segment lost 3 bases, leaving 9 bases of the junction unmatched. Germline V gene lookup returns CDR1 WSHSY and CDR2 SAAADI. The CDR3 region has the DNA TGCGCCAGCAGTGACGGATTGGCTAGCGGGAGTTACGAGCAGTACTTC. This translates into CASSDGLASGSYEQYF.

Comments on this clone: Sequence at one end of the junction differs from germline and may be a read error. At the DNA level, this CDR3 is encoded by other sequences in the same sample as well. The chain has TRBV6-5 and TRBJ1-2; possibly TRBD1 for D (6 bases). CDR3 length: 15 residues. Per germline, CDR1 MNHEY and CDR2 SVGAGI. The CDR3 loop reads CASSYLGQANYGYTF. The CDR3 region has the DNA TGTGCCAGCAGTTACTTGGGACAAGCTAACTACGGCTACACCTTC.